This TCR beta chain was identified during a study of shared clonotypes between healthy human individuals. As for the study in general: Contributing individuals were two females and a few males aged 18 to 49. Findings and limits, study-wide: Clonotype sharing among donors likely depends on sequencing depth. Among the subsets, naive ones generally showed larger estimated richness than memory ones.

Turning to this clone: Its antigen is unknown.

The authors divided CD4+ cells into CD45RA+ naive and CD45RA-negative memory subsets. Some clones are missing from TCRdb's copy, which holds only in-frame ones; the method was immunoSEQ multiplex PCR. Among 1,400,000 or so clones, just under 99% were seen once, and the ten largest hold approximately 0.4%. This receptor was identified in a man aged 25-45 years in good health. The sequenced material came from naive CD4+ T cells sorted from blood. Subset denoted: CD45RA+ positively selected.

CDR3 loop: CASSLGIQDDEQFF. The CDR3 region has the DNA TGCGCCAGCAGCTTGGGGATCCAGGACGATGAGCAGTTCTTC. The rearrangement joins TRBV5-1 to TRBJ2-1; D remains ambiguous. Germline V gene sequence: CDR1 SGHRS, CDR2 YFSETQ. The CDR3 runs 14 residues. Trimming pared 0 bases from V and 8 bases from J, leaving 12 bases between.